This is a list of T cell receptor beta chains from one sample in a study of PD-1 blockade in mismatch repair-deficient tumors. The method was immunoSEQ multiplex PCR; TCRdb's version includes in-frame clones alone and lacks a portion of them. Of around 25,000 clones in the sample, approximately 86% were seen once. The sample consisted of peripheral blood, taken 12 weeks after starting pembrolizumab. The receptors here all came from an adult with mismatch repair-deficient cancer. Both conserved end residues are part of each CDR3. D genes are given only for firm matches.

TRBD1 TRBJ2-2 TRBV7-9 CASSLRQGRTGELFF
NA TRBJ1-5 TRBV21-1 CASSKEVDRAAFQPQHF
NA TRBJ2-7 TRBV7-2 CASSSLSARIYEQYF
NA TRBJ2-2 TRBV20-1 CSARRAGELFF
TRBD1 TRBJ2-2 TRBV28 CASSPPGGGTGELFF
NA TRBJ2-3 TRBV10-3 CAISDSTDTQYF
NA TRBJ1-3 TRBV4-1 CASSQDGGRAGAGNTIYF
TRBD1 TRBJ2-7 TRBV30 CAYGQGIYEQYF
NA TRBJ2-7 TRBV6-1 CASSGGFMGAGYEQYF
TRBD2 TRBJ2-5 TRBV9 CASNPGLGLGETQYF
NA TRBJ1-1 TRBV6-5 CASSYSSTGELSEAFF
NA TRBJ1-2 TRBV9 CASSAPGASGYTF
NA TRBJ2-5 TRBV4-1 CASSHTGLQETQYF
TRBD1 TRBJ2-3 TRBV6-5 CASSYRGLGTDTQYF
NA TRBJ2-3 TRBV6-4 CASSDGGSDTDTQYF
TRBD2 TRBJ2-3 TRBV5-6 CASSLLYLTSGRARGTQYF
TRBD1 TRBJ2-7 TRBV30 CAWSSDRSSYEQYF
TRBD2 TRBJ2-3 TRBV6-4 CASSRTSGTDTQYF
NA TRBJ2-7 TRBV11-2 CASSHGTDYEQYF
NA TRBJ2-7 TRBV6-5 CASSSSHRESYEQYF
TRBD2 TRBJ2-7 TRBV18 CASSPDLAGAHEQYF
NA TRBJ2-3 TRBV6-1 CASNGAGPTDTQYF
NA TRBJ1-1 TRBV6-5 CASSNHTWNTEAFF
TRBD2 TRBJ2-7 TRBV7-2 CASLFWRELHEQYF
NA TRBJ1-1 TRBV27 CASSLRPITGPVNTEAFF
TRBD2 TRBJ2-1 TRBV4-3 CASSQSPAGLSYNEQFF
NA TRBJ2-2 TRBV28 CASSLWNQNTGELFF
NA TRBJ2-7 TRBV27 CASSLRYRDTKGQYF
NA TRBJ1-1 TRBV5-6 CASSFGGRVTEAFF
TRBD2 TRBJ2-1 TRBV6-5 CASSYSSGDYNEQFF
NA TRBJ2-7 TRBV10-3 CAISGGTHAYEQYF
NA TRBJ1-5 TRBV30 CAWSSSISNQPQHF
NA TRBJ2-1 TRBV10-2 CASRVPLGRDEQFF
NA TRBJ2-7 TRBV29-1 CSVEVGFPYEQYF
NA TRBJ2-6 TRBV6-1 CASSGLAGANVLTF
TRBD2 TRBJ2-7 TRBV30 CAWSTHRTSGRYEQYF
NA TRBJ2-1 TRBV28 CASSGGQGQEQFF
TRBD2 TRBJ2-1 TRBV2 CASSVGRAVNEQFF
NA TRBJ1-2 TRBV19 CASNSGDVYGYTF
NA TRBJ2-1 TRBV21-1 CASSPRPKRTSYNEQFF
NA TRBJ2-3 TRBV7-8 CASSLHADTQYF
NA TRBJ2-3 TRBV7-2 CASSPGPATDTQYF
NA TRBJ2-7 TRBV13 CASSLLYEQYF
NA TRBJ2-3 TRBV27 CASAGRQSRTDTQYF
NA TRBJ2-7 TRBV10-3 CAISESLNLDEQYF
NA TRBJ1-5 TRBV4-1 CASSQDIRVLGSQPQHF
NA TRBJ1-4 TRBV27 CASSPPGQAATNEKLFF
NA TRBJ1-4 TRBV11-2 CASSSRATNEKLFF
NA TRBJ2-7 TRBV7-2 CASSLASGLTYEQYF
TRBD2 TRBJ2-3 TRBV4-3 CASSPILAGGADTQYF
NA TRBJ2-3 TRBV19 CASSGRGRGIKGDTQYF
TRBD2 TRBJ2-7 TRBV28 CASSLQQAGDYGQYF
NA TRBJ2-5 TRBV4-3 CASSQEQGPQETQYF
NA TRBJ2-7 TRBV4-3 CASSQGIGQFYEQYF
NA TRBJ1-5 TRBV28 CASSLLQGEGQPQHF